The clone carrying this T cell receptor beta chain was counted at least ten times. Its antigen is undetermined. The sample originates from a study of molecular identifiers for immune sequencing clone quantification. TCRdb analysed the PCR reads with MiXCR anew, one entry per CDR3 protein. The sample lists around 82,000 distinct CDR3 sequences, around a fifth occurring once. Sorting defined naive CD8 T cells as CD8+CD4-CCR7+CD45RA+. Per germline, CDR1 MDHEN and CDR2 SYDVKM. Germline trimming cut 5 bases from V and 8 bases from J; bases unmatched to any gene: 4. This CDR3 spans 13 amino acids. Broader study findings: In naive cells, under 1% of molecules belonged to clones above 20 RNA copies, against over 99% in effector cells.

The receptor was derived from a human donor in good health. Some libraries in this study had Jurkat cell RNA spiked in. This rearrangement joins TRBV28 to TRBJ2-2, with 8 bases that match TRBD2. Sequencing used naive CD8+ T cells from blood, with Jurkat cell RNA spiked in. Subset of the sample: FACS-sorted CD8+CD4-CCR7+CD45RA+ naive T cells. DNA for the CDR3: TGTGCCAGCAGTACAGGACTAGCTGGGGAGCTGTTTTTT. Translation gives CASSTGLAGELFF.